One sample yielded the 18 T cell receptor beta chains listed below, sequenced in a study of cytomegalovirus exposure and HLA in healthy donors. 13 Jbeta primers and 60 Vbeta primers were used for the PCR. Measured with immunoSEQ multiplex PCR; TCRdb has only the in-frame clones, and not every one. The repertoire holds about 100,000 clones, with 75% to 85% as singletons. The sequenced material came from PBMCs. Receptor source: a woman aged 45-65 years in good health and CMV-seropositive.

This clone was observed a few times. The CDR3 here is CASRQDRSGWEPQHF. Written as DNA, the CDR3 is TGTGCCAGCAGACAAGACAGGAGCGGCTGGGAGCCCCAGCATTTT. The chain carries TRBV7-8 and TRBJ1-5; maybe TRBD1 (6 bases). The length of the CDR3 is 15 residues. V was clipped by 6 bases and J by 8 bases, with 20 bases between them. Germline assignment: CDR1 SGHVS and CDR2 FQNEAQ.

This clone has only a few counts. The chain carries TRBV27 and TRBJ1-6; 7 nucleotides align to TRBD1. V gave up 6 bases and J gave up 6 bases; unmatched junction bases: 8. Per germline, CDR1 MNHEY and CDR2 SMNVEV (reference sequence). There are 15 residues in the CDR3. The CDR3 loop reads CASSPLTGSNSPLHF. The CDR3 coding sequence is TGTGCCAGCAGCCCTCTGACAGGGAGTAATTCACCCCTCCACTTT.

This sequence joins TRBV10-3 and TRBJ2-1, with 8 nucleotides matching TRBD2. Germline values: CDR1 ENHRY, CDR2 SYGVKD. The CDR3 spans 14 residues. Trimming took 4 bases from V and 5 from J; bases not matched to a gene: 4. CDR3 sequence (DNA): TGTGCCATCAGTGGAGCGGGGGCCGACAATGAGCAGTTCTTC. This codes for CAISGAGADNEQFF.

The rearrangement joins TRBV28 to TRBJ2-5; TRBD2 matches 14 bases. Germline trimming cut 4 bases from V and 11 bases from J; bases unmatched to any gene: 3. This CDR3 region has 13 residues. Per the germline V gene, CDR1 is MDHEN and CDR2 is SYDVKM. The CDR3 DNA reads TGTGCCAGCAGTTCGGGACTAGCGGGAGAGCAGTACTTC. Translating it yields CASSSGLAGEQYF.

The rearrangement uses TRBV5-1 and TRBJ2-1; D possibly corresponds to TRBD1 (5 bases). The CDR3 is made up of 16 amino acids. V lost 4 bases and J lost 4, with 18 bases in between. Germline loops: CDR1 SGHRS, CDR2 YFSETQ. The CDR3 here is CASSPGATVRYNEQFF. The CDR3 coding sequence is TGCGCCAGCAGCCCTGGGGCCACAGTGAGGTACAATGAGCAGTTCTTC.

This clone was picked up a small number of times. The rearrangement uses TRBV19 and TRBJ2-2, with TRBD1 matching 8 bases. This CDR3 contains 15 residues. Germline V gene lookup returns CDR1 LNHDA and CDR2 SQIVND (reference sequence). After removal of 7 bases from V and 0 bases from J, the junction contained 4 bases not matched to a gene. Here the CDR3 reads CASTAQGANTGELFF. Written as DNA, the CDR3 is TGTGCCAGTACCGCACAGGGGGCGAACACCGGGGAGCTGTTTTTT.

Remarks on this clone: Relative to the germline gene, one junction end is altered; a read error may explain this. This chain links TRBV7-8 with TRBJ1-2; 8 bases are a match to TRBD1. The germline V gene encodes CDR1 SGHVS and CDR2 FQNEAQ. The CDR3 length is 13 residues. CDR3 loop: CASSSLLGQGASF. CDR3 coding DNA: TGTGCCAGCAGCAGCTTATTAGGTCAGGGGGCTTCCTTC.

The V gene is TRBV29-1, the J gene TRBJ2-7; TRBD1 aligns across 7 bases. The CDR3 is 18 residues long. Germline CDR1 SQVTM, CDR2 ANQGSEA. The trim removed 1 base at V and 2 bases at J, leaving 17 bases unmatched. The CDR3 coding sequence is TGCAGCGTTGAAGGGGGACCCGGGACAGACTTCCATCCCTACGAGCAGTACTTC. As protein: CSVEGGPGTDFHPYEQYF.

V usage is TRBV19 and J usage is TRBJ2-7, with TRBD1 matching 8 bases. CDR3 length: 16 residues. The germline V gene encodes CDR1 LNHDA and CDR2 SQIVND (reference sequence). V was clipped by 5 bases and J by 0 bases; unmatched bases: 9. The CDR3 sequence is CASSAQRTGTSYEQYF. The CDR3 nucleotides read TGTGCCAGTAGTGCACAGAGGACAGGGACCTCCTACGAGCAGTACTTC. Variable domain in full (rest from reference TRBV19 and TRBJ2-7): DGGITQSPKYLFRKEGQNVTLSCEQNLNHDAMYWYRQDPGQGLRLIYYSQIVNDFQKGDIAEGYSVSREKKESFPLTVTSAQKNPTAFYLCASSAQRTGTSYEQYFGPGTRLTVT.

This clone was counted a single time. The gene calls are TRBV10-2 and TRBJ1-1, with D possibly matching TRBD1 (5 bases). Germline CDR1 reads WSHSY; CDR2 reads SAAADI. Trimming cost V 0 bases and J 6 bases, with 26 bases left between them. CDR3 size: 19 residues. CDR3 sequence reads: CASSESTGWGYTWGAEAFF. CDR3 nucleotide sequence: TGCGCCAGCAGTGAGTCGACTGGTTGGGGATATACCTGGGGCGCTGAAGCTTTCTTT.

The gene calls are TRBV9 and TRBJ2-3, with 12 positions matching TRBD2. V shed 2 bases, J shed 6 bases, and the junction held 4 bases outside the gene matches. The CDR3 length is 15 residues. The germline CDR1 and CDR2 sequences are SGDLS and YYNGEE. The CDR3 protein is CASSVTLAGGDTQYF. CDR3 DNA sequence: TGTGCCAGCAGCGTGACCCTAGCGGGGGGGGATACGCAGTATTTT.

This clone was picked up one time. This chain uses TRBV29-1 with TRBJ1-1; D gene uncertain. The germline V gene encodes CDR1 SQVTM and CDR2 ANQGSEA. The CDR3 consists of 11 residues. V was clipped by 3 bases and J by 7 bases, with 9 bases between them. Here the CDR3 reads CSVDALYEAFF. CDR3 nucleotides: TGCAGCGTTGACGCGCTCTATGAAGCTTTCTTT.

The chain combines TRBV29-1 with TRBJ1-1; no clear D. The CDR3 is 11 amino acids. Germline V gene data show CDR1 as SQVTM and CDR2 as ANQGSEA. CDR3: CSPAWGAEAFF. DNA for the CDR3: TGCAGTCCAGCATGGGGAGCTGAAGCTTTCTTT.

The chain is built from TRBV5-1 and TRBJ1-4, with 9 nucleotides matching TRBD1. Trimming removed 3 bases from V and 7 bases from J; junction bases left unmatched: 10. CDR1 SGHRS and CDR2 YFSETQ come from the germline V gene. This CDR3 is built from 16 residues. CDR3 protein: CASSYGDRESGEKLFF. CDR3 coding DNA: TGCGCCAGCAGCTACGGGGACAGGGAAAGTGGTGAAAAACTGTTTTTT.

CDR3 sequence reads: CASSQLAGVYNEQFF. The CDR3 region has the DNA TGCGCCAGCAGCCAACTAGCGGGGGTGTACAATGAGCAGTTCTTC. J is TRBJ2-1 and V is TRBV5-1, with 11 bases matching TRBD2. The CDR3 spans 15 residues. V trimming: 4 bases; J trimming: 4 bases; junction bases outside the gene matches: 4. Germline lookup yields CDR1 SGHRS and CDR2 YFSETQ.

The DNA for the CDR3 is TGTGCCAGCACCGAAACGGACGGACAAGAAAAACTGTTTTTT. The encoded protein is CASTETDGQEKLFF. The chain carries TRBV11-2 and TRBJ1-4; maybe TRBD1 (5 bases). CDR3 length equals 14 residues. V was pared by 7 bases and J by 8 bases, with 17 bases between. Germline V gene lookup returns CDR1 SGHAT and CDR2 FQNNGV.

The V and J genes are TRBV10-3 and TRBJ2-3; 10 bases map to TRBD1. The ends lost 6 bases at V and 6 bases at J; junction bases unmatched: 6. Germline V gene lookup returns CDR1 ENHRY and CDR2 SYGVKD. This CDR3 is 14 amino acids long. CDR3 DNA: TGTGCCATCAGGGAGACAGGGGGCAGGGATACGCAGTATTTT. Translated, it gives CAIRETGGRDTQYF.

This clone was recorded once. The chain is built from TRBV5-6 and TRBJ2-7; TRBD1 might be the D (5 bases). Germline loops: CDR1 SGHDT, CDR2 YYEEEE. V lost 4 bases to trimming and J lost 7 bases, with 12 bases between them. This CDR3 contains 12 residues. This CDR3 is CASSPREGEQYF. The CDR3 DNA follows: TGTGCCAGCAGCCCCAGGGAAGGGGAGCAGTACTTC.